What follows are 18 T cell receptor beta chains derived from one specimen sequenced in a study of early T cells in non-severe SARS-CoV-2 infection. TCRdb re-called the 5' RACE reads through MiXCR, storing one row per CDR3 protein. The profile shows tens of thousands of distinct CDR3 sequences, over 10% of them singletons. The sample here was whole blood, taken at baseline. The receptor source for this set is an adult who was a healthcare worker with PCR-confirmed SARS-CoV-2 infection or an uninfected control (not recorded which).

The rearrangement uses TRBV28 and TRBJ1-3, with 7 bases that match TRBD1. V trimming: 6 bases; J trimming: 8 bases; junction bases outside the gene matches: 4. CDR1 and CDR2 (germline): MDHEN, SYDVKM. The CDR3 length is 12 residues. The CDR3 loop is CASSRGQHTIYF. The CDR3 DNA reads as TGTGCCAGCAGCCGGGGACAGCACACCATATATTTT.

This clonotype turned up a few times. This chain connects TRBV19 to TRBJ2-1; TRBD2 matches at 13 bases. The CDR3 runs to 15 residues. Germline trimming cut 5 bases from V and 4 bases from J; bases unmatched to any gene: 2. Germline V gene lookup returns CDR1 LNHDA and CDR2 SQIVND (reference sequence). The CDR3: CASSELAGGYNEQFF. CDR3 bases: TGTGCCAGTAGTGAACTAGCGGGAGGGTACAATGAGCAGTTCTTC.

The genes are TRBV2 and TRBJ2-3, with 7 bases that match TRBD2. Germline values: CDR1 SNHLY, CDR2 FYNNEI. V was pared by 5 bases and J by 0 bases, with 2 bases of the junction left unmatched. This CDR3 spans 14 amino acids. CDR3 amino acids: CASSPGLSTDTQYF. CDR3 coding DNA: TGTGCCAGCAGTCCGGGACTAAGCACAGATACGCAGTATTTT. Supplemented by reference TRBV2 and TRBJ2-3, the full variable domain reads EPEVTQTPSHQVTQMGQEVILRCVPISNHLYFYWYRQILGQKVEFLVSFYNNEISEKSEIFDDQFSVERPDGSNFTLKIRSTKLEDSAMYFCASSPGLSTDTQYFGPGTRLTVL.

This clonotype was counted at least ten times. V gene TRBV11-3 combines with J gene TRBJ2-5; the D is unclear. V dropped 5 bases and J dropped 5 bases, with 6 bases sitting between them. The germline V gene has CDR1 SGHNT and CDR2 YENEEA. The CDR3 is 11 amino acids. The CDR3 here is CASSKQETQYF. The CDR3 DNA reads TGTGCCAGCAGCAAACAGGAGACCCAGTACTTC.

CDR3 sequence: CAIRASGNTLDTQYF. The DNA of the CDR3 is TGTGCCATCAGAGCTAGCGGAAACACTTTGGATACGCAGTATTTT. V gene TRBV10-3 combines with J gene TRBJ2-3; 7 positions agree with TRBD2. The J segment lost 6 bases and the V segment lost 6 bases, leaving 12 bases of the junction unmatched. The CDR3 consists of 15 residues. The germline V gene has CDR1 ENHRY and CDR2 SYGVKD.

This clonotype was detected a few times. The DNA for the CDR3 is TGTGCCAGCAGCTTTGAGACAGCCCCCTCACCCCTCCACTTT. Translation: CASSFETAPSPLHF. The rearrangement links TRBV11-2 to TRBJ1-6, with TRBD1 as a possible D gene (5 bases). The CDR3 length is 14 residues. V was cut by 3 bases and J by 10 bases, with 13 bases left in between. CDR1 and CDR2 (germline): SGHAT, FQNNGV.

The V and J genes are TRBV6-6 and TRBJ1-5; D might be TRBD1 (5 bases). Germline CDR1 reads MNHNY; CDR2 reads SVGAGI (reference sequence). V was clipped by 0 bases and J by 5 bases, with 14 bases between them. The CDR3 loop spans 16 amino acids. The CDR3 protein is CASSYSKGRGYQPQHF. The CDR3 nucleotides are TGTGCCAGCAGTTACTCGAAGGGACGGGGTTATCAGCCCCAGCATTTT.

This clonotype came up a few times. The chain uses TRBV6-1 and TRBJ2-5, with TRBD2 matching 11 bases. The length of the CDR3 is 16 residues. The germline V gene has CDR1 MNHNS and CDR2 SASEGT. V was clipped by 4 bases and J by 1 base; unmatched bases: 5. CDR3 in amino acids: CASSAPSGGFQETQYF. The CDR3 coding sequence is TGTGCCAGCAGTGCCCCTAGCGGGGGGTTCCAAGAGACCCAGTACTTC.

This clonotype was observed once. The V gene is TRBV4-3, the J gene TRBJ2-7; D remains unclear. Trimming removed 0 bases at V and 0 bases at J, with 12 bases between. This CDR3 has 16 amino acids. Germline values: CDR1 LGHNA, CDR2 YSLEER. CDR3 bases: TGCGCCAGCAGCCAAGATTGGAGCGCCAGCTCCTACGAGCAGTACTTC. Protein sequence: CASSQDWSASSYEQYF.

V is TRBV10-3 and J is TRBJ2-7, with D unclear. The CDR3 runs to 16 residues. In germline, CDR1 is ENHRY, CDR2 SYGVKD. V was cut by 3 bases and J by 3 bases, with 18 bases left in between. CDR3 residues: CAISEVWSGLDYEQYF. Here the CDR3 DNA reads TGTGCCATCAGTGAAGTTTGGTCCGGGCTTGACTACGAGCAGTACTTC.

The chain is built from TRBV18 and TRBJ2-7; D may be TRBD2 (6 bases). V gave up 3 bases and J gave up 6 bases, with 21 bases separating them. CDR1 and CDR2 from the germline V gene are KGHSH and LQKENI. The CDR3 spans 16 residues. The DNA for the CDR3 is TGTGCCAGCTCACCCCGCGGGGACCTTCTCGCTGGCGAGCAGTACTTC. This encodes CASSPRGDLLAGEQYF.

As for this clonotype: Being one base from a much bigger clone, this may be a read error. The V gene is TRBV11-2, the J gene TRBJ2-1, with TRBD2 matching over 15 bases. The V and J ends lost 5 bases and 5 bases, in that order; junction bases with no gene match: 13. Per germline, CDR1 SGHAT and CDR2 FQNNGV. This CDR3 comprises 19 residues. The CDR3 spells CASSHGLAGGPSSHNEQFF. As DNA, the CDR3 is TGTGCCAGCAGCCACGGACTAGCGGGGGGGCCTTCGTCCCACAATGAGCAGTTCTTC. The variable domain in full, with the rest retrieved from reference TRBV11-2 and TRBJ2-1, is EAGVAQSPRYKIIEKRQSVAFWCNPISGHATLYWYQQILGQGPKLLIQFQNNGVVDDSQLPKDRFSAERLKGVDSTLKIQPAKLEDSAVYLCASSHGLAGGPSSHNEQFFGPGTRLTVL.

This clonotype was seen more than once but under ten times. This chain uses TRBV7-2 with TRBJ2-4; possibly TRBD1 for D (5 bases). Germline assignment: CDR1 SGHTA and CDR2 FQGNSA. CDR3 length equals 14 residues. The germline V and J ends were trimmed by 4 bases and 3 bases, with 10 bases remaining between them. The CDR3 region has the DNA TGTGCCAGCAGCTACGACAGAGTCAAAAACATTCAGTACTTC. Protein product: CASSYDRVKNIQYF. The full variable domain, its missing parts supplied by reference TRBV7-2 and TRBJ2-4, is GAGVSQSPSNKVTEKGKDVELRCDPISGHTALYWYRQSLGQGLEFLIYFQGNSAPDKSGLPSDRFSAERTGGSVSTLTIQRTQQEDSAVYLCASSYDRVKNIQYFGAGTRLSVL.

The chain recombines TRBV29-1 with TRBJ2-5; 7 nucleotides align to TRBD2. V was pared by 2 bases and J by 2 bases, with 5 bases of the junction left unmatched. CDR3 length: 14 amino acids. The germline gives CDR1 SQVTM, CDR2 ANQGSEA. The CDR3 bases are TGCAGCGTTGAATCGGGACTACGACAAGAGACCCAGTACTTC. The encoded protein is CSVESGLRQETQYF.

The gene calls are TRBV10-1 and TRBJ2-6; 8 bases fit TRBD1. The CDR3 is 19 residues long. V lost 0 bases to trimming and J lost 5 bases; unmatched junction nucleotides: 12. Looked up from germline, CDR1 is WNHNN and CDR2 is SYGVQD (reference sequence). CDR3 residues: CASSESSRTGSIRANVLTF. In DNA, the CDR3 is TGCGCCAGCAGTGAGTCTTCCCGGACAGGGAGTATCCGGGCCAACGTCCTGACTTTC.

This clonotype occurred a few times. J is TRBJ2-3 and V is TRBV19; D is uncertain. V was trimmed by 5 bases and J by 1 base, leaving 13 bases between them. The CDR3 contains 15 residues. Germline V lookup: CDR1 LNHDA, CDR2 SQIVND (reference sequence). The CDR3 DNA is TGTGCCAGTAGTCTCCGGGTTGGGGGCACAGATACGCAGTATTTT. Its translation is CASSLRVGGTDTQYF.

This clonotype has ten or more counts. CDR3 sequence (DNA): TGTGCCTGGATCAACACCAATACCCACAATGAGCAGTTCTTC. This codes for CAWINTNTHNEQFF. This chain uses TRBV30 with TRBJ2-1; no reliable D call. The CDR3 runs 14 residues. The germline V and J ends were trimmed by 4 bases and 5 bases, with 15 bases remaining between them. The germline V gene has CDR1 GTSNPN and CDR2 SVGIG (reference sequence).

This clonotype was counted only a few times. The chain is built from TRBV20-1 and TRBJ2-5, with a possible D match to TRBD1 (5 bases). Germline V gene lookup returns CDR1 DFQATT and CDR2 SNEGSKA (reference sequence). CDR3 length equals 15 residues. V was trimmed by 0 bases and J by 2 bases, leaving 13 bases between them. As DNA, the CDR3 is TGCAGTGCTAGAGATATTGGCAGGGCTCAAGAGACCCAGTACTTC. It yields the protein CSARDIGRAQETQYF.